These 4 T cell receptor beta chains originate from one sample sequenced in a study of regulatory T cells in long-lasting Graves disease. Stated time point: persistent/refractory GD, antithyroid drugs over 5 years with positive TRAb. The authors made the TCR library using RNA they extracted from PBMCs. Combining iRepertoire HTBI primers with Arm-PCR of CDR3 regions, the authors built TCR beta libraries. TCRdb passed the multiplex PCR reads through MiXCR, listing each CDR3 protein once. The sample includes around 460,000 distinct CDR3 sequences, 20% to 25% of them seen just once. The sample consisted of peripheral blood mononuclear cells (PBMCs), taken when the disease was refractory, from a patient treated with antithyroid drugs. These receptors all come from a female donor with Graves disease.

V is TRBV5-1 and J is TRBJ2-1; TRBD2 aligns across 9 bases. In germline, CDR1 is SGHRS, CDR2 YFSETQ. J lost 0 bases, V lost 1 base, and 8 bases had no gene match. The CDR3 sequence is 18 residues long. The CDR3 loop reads CASSLPLAGASSYNEQFF. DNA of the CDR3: TGCGCCAGCAGCTTGCCATTAGCGGGGGCGAGCTCCTACAATGAGCAGTTCTTC.

CDR3 in amino acids: CASSQGTLNTGELFF. CDR3 coding DNA: TGTGCCAGCAGCCAGGGTACTTTGAACACCGGGGAGCTGTTTTTT. V gene TRBV9 combines with J gene TRBJ2-2; possibly TRBD1 for D (5 bases). Trimming left V 4 bases short and J 1 base short, with 11 bases between. CDR1 is SGDLS, CDR2 YYNGEE, per germline. The CDR3 is 15 amino acids.

CDR3: CASSLATLDQPQHF. The CDR3 nucleotides are TGTGCCAGCAGCTTGGCCACCCTGGATCAGCCCCAGCATTTT. The rearrangement joins TRBV7-8 to TRBJ1-5, with D hard to call. Germline loops: CDR1 SGHVS, CDR2 FQNEAQ. V gave up 3 bases and J gave up 5 bases, with 11 bases separating them. The CDR3 is 14 amino acids.

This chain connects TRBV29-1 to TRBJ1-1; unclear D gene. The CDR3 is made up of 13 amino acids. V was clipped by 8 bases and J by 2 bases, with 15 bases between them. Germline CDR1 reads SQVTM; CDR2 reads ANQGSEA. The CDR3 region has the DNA TGCAGCACCCGAGGACTCCGCAACACTGAAGCTTTCTTT. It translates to CSTRGLRNTEAFF.